The 30 T cell receptor beta chains below come from one sample, sequenced in a study of metastatic and nonmetastatic thyroid tumors. TCRdb re-clonotyped the PCR reads through MiXCR. The sample contains tens of thousands of clones, 15% to 20% of which appear only once. All patients reached thyroid surgery having received no treatment beforehand. The sample consisted of blood. The receptors shown here come from a female donor with papillary thyroid cancer or a benign thyroid nodule (not recorded which). Some clones in this sample may be carry-over from other donors' samples.

Comments on this clone: The same CDR3 arises from other DNA sequences in this sample as well. The V and J genes are TRBV10-3 and TRBJ1-2, with D unclear. Per germline, CDR1 ENHRY and CDR2 SYGVKD. The CDR3 runs 16 residues. V was cut by 5 bases and J by 5 bases, with 21 bases left in between. The DNA for the CDR3 is TGTGCCATCAGTACCTCCGGGCTGCTGGGGAATTATGGCTACACCTTC. Translating gives CAISTSGLLGNYGYTF.

This clone was observed many times. In DNA form, the CDR3 reads TGTGCCAGCAGTGACGGGACTAGCGGGAGGTTGAACATTCAGTACTTC. It is translated as CASSDGTSGRLNIQYF. The rearrangement links TRBV6-1 to TRBJ2-4; TRBD2 agrees at 15 bases. V lost 3 bases and J lost 7; bases outside the gene matches: 4. This CDR3 contains 16 residues. Looked up from germline, CDR1 is MNHNS and CDR2 is SASEGT.

In its sample, this clone was seen many times. The V and J genes are TRBV2 and TRBJ2-3, with D maybe TRBD2 (5 bases). CDR3 size: 13 residues. V was clipped by 8 bases and J by 3 bases, with 12 bases between them. Germline V gene data show CDR1 as SNHLY and CDR2 as FYNNEI. For the CDR3, the DNA is TGTGCCAGCTCCCAACTAGGAACAGATACGCAGTATTTT. This translates into CASSQLGTDTQYF.

This chain uses TRBV28 with TRBJ2-1; 11 nucleotides line up with TRBD2. CDR3 length equals 17 residues. V trimming: 5 bases; J trimming: 6 bases; junction bases outside the gene matches: 12. The germline V gene encodes CDR1 MDHEN and CDR2 SYDVKM. The CDR3 here is CASSTRVAGGPCNEQFF. Here the CDR3 DNA reads TGTGCCAGCAGTACACGCGTAGCGGGAGGGCCATGCAATGAGCAGTTCTTC.

The rearrangement links TRBV4-1 to TRBJ1-5; 8 nucleotides agree with TRBD1. The V gene's germline CDR1 is MGHRA and CDR2 YSYEKL. The V and J ends lost 3 bases and 2 bases, in that order; junction bases with no gene match: 6. The CDR3 is made up of 16 amino acids. This CDR3 reads CASSHHDRGGNQPQHF. CDR3 coding DNA: TGCGCCAGCAGCCATCACGACAGGGGCGGCAATCAGCCCCAGCATTTT.

Notes on this clone: The final CDR3 position lacks the conserved phenylalanine or tryptophan, pointing to a likely read error. The gene calls are TRBV28 and TRBJ2-7; tentative D call: TRBD2 (6 bases). The CDR3 has 14 residues. Germline V gene data show CDR1 as MDHEN and CDR2 as SYDVKM. CDR3 sequence reads: CASSPRERSYDQYS. CDR3 nucleotides: TGTGCCAGCAGTCCTCGGGAGAGGTCCTACGATCAGTACTCT.

At least ten counts were recorded for this clone. V is TRBV7-9 and J is TRBJ1-3; D remains ambiguous. The CDR3 sequence is 12 residues long. Germline V lookup: CDR1 SEHNR, CDR2 FQNEAQ (reference sequence). Trimming shortened V by 5 bases and J by 3 bases, and 5 bases separated the two germline ends. The CDR3 reads CASSPFGNTIYF. CDR3 DNA sequence: TGTGCCAGCAGCCCTTTTGGAAACACCATATATTTT.

This chain joins TRBV15 and TRBJ2-1; D is unclear. CDR3 length: 13 residues. Germline CDR1 and CDR2: LNHNV and YYDKDF (reference sequence). With 0 bases removed from V and 8 bases from J, the gap between germline ends came to 8 bases. Written as DNA, the CDR3 is TGTGCCACCAGCAGAGATTGGGTCTATGAGCAGTTCTTC. Protein sequence: CATSRDWVYEQFF.

This clone was picked up one time. The rearrangement joins TRBV20-1 to TRBJ2-7, with TRBD1 matching over 7 bases. With V trimmed by 4 bases and J by 0 bases, 9 bases remained unmatched. Germline V gene data show CDR1 as DFQATT and CDR2 as SNEGSKA (reference sequence). This CDR3 has 15 residues. This CDR3 reads CSANPETGSSYEQYF. CDR3 DNA: TGCAGTGCTAACCCCGAGACAGGGAGCTCCTACGAGCAGTACTTC.

Ten or more counts support this clone. CDR3: CASSSTGGRPNTEAFF. The CDR3, as DNA: TGTGCCAGCAGTTCGACAGGGGGAAGGCCGAACACTGAAGCTTTCTTT. This chain connects TRBV28 to TRBJ1-1, with 9 bases identical to TRBD1. V lost 4 bases and J lost 1; bases outside the gene matches: 7. This CDR3 spans 16 amino acids. Germline V CDR1 and CDR2: MDHEN, SYDVKM.

In its sample, this clone was seen many times. The same CDR3 can be traced to other DNA sequences in this sample. The chain recombines TRBV25-1 with TRBJ2-1; 7 bases fit TRBD2. Germline-derived CDR1 and CDR2 are MGHDK and SYGVNS. J lost 7 bases, V lost 4 bases, and 7 bases had no gene match. The length of the CDR3 is 14 residues. The CDR3 spells CASSGGAGRNEQFF. The CDR3 nucleotides are TGTGCCAGCAGTGGTGGAGCGGGAAGGAATGAGCAGTTCTTC.

This clone was recorded many times. V usage is TRBV10-3 and J usage is TRBJ2-4, with 16 bases lining up with TRBD2. The CDR3 has 18 residues. CDR1 is ENHRY, CDR2 SYGVKD, per germline. V trimming: 3 bases; J trimming: 4 bases; junction bases outside the gene matches: 6. CDR3 region: CAISDSGTSGGAKNIQYF. The CDR3 DNA reads TGTGCCATCAGTGACTCCGGGACTAGCGGGGGGGCTAAAAACATTCAGTACTTC.

CDR3 sequence: CASSLEMGETQYF. Here the CDR3 DNA reads TGTGCCAGCAGCTTAGAGATGGGAGAGACCCAGTACTTC. This chain joins TRBV7-2 and TRBJ2-5, with D hard to call. Germline CDR1 SGHTA, CDR2 FQGNSA. The CDR3 totals 13 residues. The V end was cut by 1 base, the J end by 4 bases, with 7 bases between. Full variable domain (outside the CDR3, taken from reference TRBV7-2 and TRBJ2-5): GAGVSQSPSNKVTEKGKDVELRCDPISGHTALYWYRQSLGQGLEFLIYFQGNSAPDKSGLPSDRFSAERTGGSVSTLTIQRTQQEDSAVYLCASSLEMGETQYFGPGTRLLVL.

As to this clone: This may be a read error: a much more frequent sequence differs by one nucleotide. J is TRBJ1-2 and V is TRBV20-1; D remains ambiguous. In germline, CDR1 is DFQATT, CDR2 SNEGSKA (reference sequence). CDR3 size: 15 residues. CDR3 DNA: TGCAGTGCTAGAGATCATGTAGATACAAACTATGGCCACACCTTC. Encoded protein: CSARDHVDTNYGHTF.

The rearrangement links TRBV11-2 to TRBJ2-2; 10 nucleotides match TRBD2. V lost 5 bases, J lost 3 bases, and 3 bases stayed unmatched. The CDR3 consists of 15 residues. Germline values: CDR1 SGHAT, CDR2 FQNNGV. This chain's CDR3 is CASSQGLADTGELFF. CDR3 nucleotides: TGTGCCAGCAGCCAAGGACTAGCGGACACCGGGGAGCTGTTTTTT.

The CDR3 region is CSANLGGTTDTQYF. The DNA of the CDR3 is TGCAGTGCAAACTTGGGGGGAACCACAGATACGCAGTATTTT. The chain employs TRBV20-1 and TRBJ2-3, with TRBD2 as a possible D gene (6 bases). This CDR3 contains 14 residues. Germline loops: CDR1 DFQATT, CDR2 SNEGSKA (reference sequence). The V and J ends lost 6 bases and 2 bases respectively, with 15 bases between them.

This clone was seen at least ten times. The V gene is TRBV15, the J gene TRBJ2-1; D not resolved. V lost 4 bases and J 8 bases, leaving 15 bases between the germline ends. CDR3 length equals 14 residues. In germline, CDR1 is LNHNV, CDR2 YYDKDF (reference sequence). CDR3 sequence reads: CATSISTQSDEQFF. In DNA, the CDR3 is TGTGCCACCAGCATATCCACCCAAAGCGATGAGCAGTTCTTC.

This clone was seen at least ten times. The rearrangement links TRBV5-4 to TRBJ1-1; 7 nucleotides match TRBD1. Per the germline V gene, CDR1 is SGHNT and CDR2 is YYREEE (reference sequence). V gave up 0 bases and J gave up 8 bases; unmatched junction bases: 7. The CDR3 runs 14 residues. CDR3 protein: CASSLGQGGTEAFF. In nucleotides, the CDR3 is TGTGCCAGCAGCTTGGGACAGGGCGGGACGGAAGCTTTCTTT.

This clone has a count of ten or more. The V gene is TRBV20-1, the J gene TRBJ1-6; D perhaps matches TRBD1 (5 bases). The CDR3 loop spans 13 amino acids. V lost 0 bases and J 10 bases, leaving 10 bases between the germline ends. The germline V gene has CDR1 DFQATT and CDR2 SNEGSKA (reference sequence). The CDR3 region is CSARDTGYSPLHF. DNA of the CDR3: TGCAGTGCTAGAGACACAGGTTACTCACCCCTCCACTTT.

The table lists this clone with many counts. The chain combines TRBV19 with TRBJ2-7; D is perhaps TRBD1 (6 bases). Trimming left V 1 base short and J 3 bases short, with 22 bases between. Germline V gene data show CDR1 as LNHDA and CDR2 as SQIVND (reference sequence). The CDR3 consists of 18 residues. The CDR3 DNA follows: TGTGCCAGTAGTATAGCAGGGACATCAGGGCTTACCGACTACGAGCAGTACTTC. As protein: CASSIAGTSGLTDYEQYF.

This clone was seen at least ten times. The chain links TRBV24-1 to TRBJ2-5; maybe TRBD2 (7 bases). The germline CDR1 and CDR2 sequences are KGHDR and SFDVKD. V was clipped by 2 bases and J by 4 bases, with 13 bases between them. The CDR3 spans 15 residues. The CDR3 loop reads CATSDWVRGGETQYF. The CDR3 coding sequence is TGTGCCACCAGTGATTGGGTTAGGGGGGGAGAGACCCAGTACTTC.

This clone was seen many times. The chain joins TRBV20-1 to TRBJ2-7, with 7 bases fitting TRBD1. This CDR3 is built from 18 residues. From germline, CDR1 is DFQATT and CDR2 SNEGSKA (reference sequence). Germline trimming cut 2 bases from V and 4 bases from J; bases unmatched to any gene: 20. The CDR3 DNA reads TGCAGTGCTAGACTCTGGGGCACACAGGGGACGAGTCCTTACGAGCAGTACTTC. Encoded protein: CSARLWGTQGTSPYEQYF.

This clone was detected ten times or more. This chain links TRBV7-8 with TRBJ1-4; tentatively, D is TRBD1 (5 bases). The CDR3 covers 17 residues. Germline loops: CDR1 SGHVS, CDR2 FQNEAQ. V was pared by 4 bases and J by 2 bases, with 17 bases between. The CDR3 coding sequence is TGTGCCAGCAGCTCGCCGGGACTCCTAGGGACTAATGAAAAACTGTTTTTT. Translation: CASSSPGLLGTNEKLFF.

At least ten counts were recorded for this clone. The rearrangement uses TRBV4-1 and TRBJ2-2; 7 nucleotides line up with TRBD1. The germline CDR1 and CDR2 sequences are MGHRA and YSYEKL. The CDR3 is made up of 15 amino acids. V trimming: 2 bases; J trimming: 4 bases; junction bases outside the gene matches: 4. In DNA form, the CDR3 reads TGCGCCAGCAGCCAACCCTGGACAGGCACCGGGGAGCTGTTTTTT. Translated, it gives CASSQPWTGTGELFF.

This clone has ten or more counts. CDR3 in amino acids: CASSLGTENEKLFF. CDR3 in DNA: TGTGCCAGCAGTTTGGGGACGGAGAATGAAAAACTGTTTTTT. The genes are TRBV28 and TRBJ1-4; D is perhaps TRBD1 (5 bases). This CDR3 has 14 residues. Looked up from germline, CDR1 is MDHEN and CDR2 is SYDVKM. The V and J ends lost 3 bases and 5 bases respectively, with 10 bases between them.

This clone has at least ten counts. The chain has TRBV19 and TRBJ1-1, with 7 bases identical to TRBD1. Germline-derived CDR1 and CDR2 are LNHDA and SQIVND (reference sequence). CDR3 length equals 14 residues. After removal of 7 bases from V and 3 bases from J, the junction contained 8 bases not matched to a gene. The CDR3 spells CASTHPTGHTEAFF. CDR3 bases: TGTGCCAGTACACATCCGACAGGGCACACTGAAGCTTTCTTT.

This clone occurred many times. The chain employs TRBV7-8 and TRBJ1-2; 7 nucleotides match TRBD1. Unmatched junction bases numbered 7, after V lost 5 bases and J lost 4 bases. The CDR3 contains 14 residues. CDR1 and CDR2 (germline): SGHVS, FQNEAQ. The CDR3 loop is CASSPRTGAYGYTF. The CDR3 nucleotides read TGTGCCAGCAGCCCGAGAACAGGGGCCTATGGCTACACCTTC.

This clone was seen ten or more times. The V gene is TRBV7-9, the J gene TRBJ2-5, with D tentatively TRBD1 (6 bases). The CDR3 is 15 amino acids. The germline gives CDR1 SEHNR, CDR2 FQNEAQ (reference sequence). Trimming took 2 bases from V and 2 from J, leaving 12 bases between them. The CDR3 loop is CASSLHGTTQETQYF. CDR3 coding DNA: TGTGCCAGCAGCTTACACGGGACAACACAAGAGACCCAGTACTTC.

Turning to this clone: A much larger clone lies a single base off, so this may be a read error. V usage is TRBV5-1 and J usage is TRBJ2-3, with TRBD2 matching over 9 bases. The CDR3 consists of 13 residues. The V segment lost 7 bases and the J segment 2 bases; nucleotides outside the gene matches: 2. Per the germline V gene, CDR1 is SGHRS and CDR2 is YFSETQ. For the CDR3, the DNA is TGCGCCAGCGGCGGGGGGGCCACAGATACGCAGTATTTT. Its protein is CASGGGATDTQYF.

In this sample, this clone turned up many times. The chain joins TRBV28 to TRBJ1-1, with TRBD1 matching 10 bases. J gave up 6 bases and V 7 bases, and 8 bases lay outside the gene matches. CDR3 length: 14 residues. Germline CDR1 is MDHEN and CDR2 is SYDVKM. The CDR3 region is CASIDRGRGAEAFF. CDR3 nucleotides: TGTGCCAGCATAGACAGGGGGCGCGGCGCTGAAGCTTTCTTT.